A single sample gave rise to the 5 T cell receptor beta chains below, sequenced in a study of T cells in tuberculosis. The assay was immunoSEQ multiplex PCR, and TCRdb's table has in-frame clones only and misses some. The sample yields 55,000 to 65,000 clones, approximately 80% seen once. Sorting used thawed, overnight-rested PBMC stained with anti-CD3, a viability dye and GMM-loaded CD1B tetramer. C32 glucose monomycolate from Rhodococcus equi was loaded onto the CD1B tetramers. Sequencing input: CD1b-GMM tetramer-negative cells sorted from PBMCs. Receptor source: an adult woman with latent tuberculosis.

The gene calls are TRBV9 and TRBJ2-5, with 10 bases identical to TRBD2. Germline V lookup: CDR1 SGDLS, CDR2 YYNGEE. The CDR3 extends over 17 amino acids. The ends lost 3 bases at V and 5 bases at J; junction bases unmatched: 13. The CDR3 DNA is TGTGCCAGCAGCGGTTGGGCCGGGACTAGCGTCGGGGAGACCCAGTACTTC. Translated, it gives CASSGWAGTSVGETQYF.

V is TRBV19 and J is TRBJ1-1; D ambiguous. Trimming cost V 0 bases and J 5 bases, with 13 bases left between them. CDR1 and CDR2 (germline): LNHDA, SQIVND (reference sequence). The CDR3 extends over 15 amino acids. The DNA for the CDR3 is TGTGCCAGTAGTATAGATCCGGCGGGTGGGACTGAAGCTTTCTTT. Encoded protein: CASSIDPAGGTEAFF.

This clone has more than one count but fewer than ten. A much larger clone differs from this one at a single base, so this may be a read error. J is TRBJ2-4 and V is TRBV4-2; D is unresolved. Germline V gene data show CDR1 as LGHNA and CDR2 as YNFKEQ. The CDR3 loop spans 15 amino acids. V dropped 1 base and J dropped 2 bases, with 9 bases sitting between them. CDR3 residues: CASSQVRVTKNIQYF. In nucleotides, the CDR3 is TGTGCCAGCAGCCAAGTTCGGGTCACCAAAAACATTCAGTACTTC.

The chain has TRBV2 and TRBJ2-3; 9 bases agree with TRBD1. CDR3 length: 15 residues. Germline V gene data show CDR1 as SNHLY and CDR2 as FYNNEI. V shed 6 bases, J shed 5 bases, and the junction held 9 bases outside the gene matches. CDR3 protein: CASRLTGGDQDTQYF. The CDR3 region has the DNA TGTGCCAGCAGGCTTACAGGGGGCGATCAAGATACGCAGTATTTT.

The V gene is TRBV10-2, the J gene TRBJ2-1, with 7 bases that match TRBD2. The CDR3 is 15 residues long. The trim removed 2 bases at V and 5 bases at J, leaving 6 bases unmatched. Looked up from germline, CDR1 is WSHSY and CDR2 is SAAADI. In DNA form, the CDR3 reads TGCGCCAGCAGTGAGGCGGTAGCGGGTCACAATGAGCAGTTCTTC. Its translation: CASSEAVAGHNEQFF.